The present T cell receptor (beta chain) was sequenced within a study of blood T cells in healthy people across ages. General study findings and limits: Older age coincided with a roughly linear decline in TCR beta diversity per million T cells. More naive CD4+ cells and higher diversity marked long-lived donors relative to aged donors.

As concerns this clonotype: Its specificity is not known.

The CDR3 extends over 15 amino acids. Germline V gene data show CDR1 as SGHTA and CDR2 as FQGTGA. Deletions cut 2 bases from V and 2 bases from J, with 12 bases between. The use of a sample-barcoded 5' primer and a J-beta primer mix characterized a second PCR of roughly 6 to 11 cycles. TCRdb used MiXCR to reprocess the 5' RACE reads, holding one entry per CDR3 protein. The sample contains roughly 650,000 distinct CDR3 sequences, about a third of which appear only once. This TCR came from a woman of 80 years or more in good health. V usage is TRBV7-3 and J usage is TRBJ2-5, with D tentatively TRBD2 (5 bases). The material sequenced was blood. In DNA form, the CDR3 reads TGTGCCAGCAGCTTAGCCCCAGCGGCTCAAGAGACCCAGTACTTC. Its translation: CASSLAPAAQETQYF.